This T cell receptor (beta chain) appears in the sequencing data of a study of CD8 T cells in Susac syndrome. The CDR3 contains 15 residues. Germline-derived CDR1 and CDR2 are MNHEY and SVGAGI. The V and J ends lost 4 bases and 5 bases, in that order; junction bases with no gene match: 9. The RNA, about 0.45 to 1 ug, was put through reverse transcription using random hexamers. TCRdb fed the immunoSEQ multiplex PCR reads into MiXCR, producing one record per CDR3 protein. Counted here are a few hundred thousand distinct CDR3 sequences, about 82% occurring once; the ten biggest clones make up around 0.2%.

The J gene is TRBJ1-1, the V gene TRBV6-5, with 8 bases that match TRBD1. The receptor's source is a human donor with multiple sclerosis. The source material was CD8+ T cells from PBMCs. CDR3 region: CASSSSRTGRTEAFF. As DNA, the CDR3 is TGTGCCAGCAGTTCGTCTCGGACAGGGAGGACTGAAGCTTTCTTT.